The 30 T cell receptor beta chains presented below share a single source sample, sequenced in a study of T cells expressing NK-cell markers. TCRdb re-called the 5' RACE reads and gives one entry per CDR3 protein, without DNA. Its clone listing holds approximately 170,000 distinct CDR3 sequences. Sequencing was carried out using blood T cells: a sorted CD56 or NKG2C T cell subset, CD4+ or CD8+ T cells, or bulk PBMC T cells (not recorded which). The receptors were sampled from a man aged 18 to 69 in good health.

V usage is TRBV25-1 and J usage is TRBJ2-2; as DNA is missing, the TRBD1 call by TCRdb cannot be tested. CDR1 and CDR2 (germline): MGHDK, SYGVNS. CDR3 size: 16 residues. CDR3 protein: CASTPRGGSSTGELFF.

V is TRBV11-2 and J is TRBJ2-5; no DNA is available, so the TRBD2 call from TCRdb remains unchecked. The CDR3 totals 15 residues. Germline CDR1 SGHAT, CDR2 FQNNGV. CDR3: CASSPHAGGKETQYF.

The chain joins TRBV7-8 to TRBJ1-4. The germline CDR1 and CDR2 sequences are SGHVS and FQNEAQ. The CDR3 has 13 residues. CDR3 in amino acids: CASSFGAAGGLFF.

The V call is TRBV4-1, the J call TRBJ2-3; as DNA is missing, the TRBD1 call by TCRdb cannot be tested. The CDR3 has 18 amino acids. Germline CDR1 is MGHRA and CDR2 is YSYEKL. CDR3 region: CASSQALLDRDWSDTQYF.

V usage is TRBV7-8 and J usage is TRBJ2-7; TCRdb outputs TRBD2, but without DNA this stays unchecked. The CDR3 contains 15 residues. CDR1 is SGHVS, CDR2 FQNEAQ, per germline. The CDR3 loop is CASSSTSGASYEQYF. Full variable domain (outside the CDR3, taken from reference TRBV7-8 and TRBJ2-7): GAGVSQSPRYKVAKRGQDVALRCDPISGHVSLFWYQQALGQGPEFLTYFQNEAQLDKSGLPSDRFFAERPEGSVSTLKIQRTQQEDSAVYLCASSSTSGASYEQYFGPGTRLTVT.

The genes are TRBV6-5 and TRBJ2-5. The CDR3 runs 17 residues. The germline V gene encodes CDR1 MNHEY and CDR2 SVGAGI. CDR3 loop: CASSYSGYAAVQETQYF.

The genes are TRBV10-3 and TRBJ2-5; there is no DNA to check the TCRdb D call of TRBD2. The CDR3 is 16 amino acids. Germline CDR1 and CDR2: ENHRY and SYGVKD. CDR3 region: CAISPEFGGREETQYF.

The V call is TRBV30, the J call TRBJ1-1; TCRdb reports TRBD1, a call that lacks DNA to check it against. The germline V gene encodes CDR1 GTSNPN and CDR2 SVGIG (reference sequence). This CDR3 comprises 14 residues. The CDR3 here is CAWRLDSMNTEAFF.

V gene TRBV29-1 combines with J gene TRBJ1-2. Germline assignment: CDR1 SQVTM and CDR2 ANQGSEA. The CDR3 runs to 14 residues. CDR3: CSVVGTDDNYGYTF.

The chain couples TRBV11-1 to TRBJ1-6. In germline, CDR1 is SGHAT, CDR2 FQDESV (reference sequence). The CDR3 consists of 18 residues. CDR3 in amino acids: CASSLVGRSPAGKPALHF.

V gene TRBV20-1 combines with J gene TRBJ2-7; TCRdb's D call, TRBD2, is unchecked because there is no DNA. The CDR3 sequence is 16 residues long. Germline V gives CDR1 DFQATT, CDR2 SNEGSKA (reference sequence). Here the CDR3 reads CSARRLAVTSSYEQYF.

The chain combines TRBV7-9 with TRBJ2-1. This CDR3 region has 14 residues. CDR1 and CDR2 from the germline V gene are SEHNR and FQNEAQ (reference sequence). Here the CDR3 reads CASSRIGLYNEQFF.

The rearrangement joins TRBV11-2 to TRBJ2-7; as DNA is missing, the TRBD1 call by TCRdb cannot be tested. Germline V gene data show CDR1 as SGHAT and CDR2 as FQNNGV. The CDR3 has 13 residues. The CDR3 sequence: CASSLVRQDEQYF.

The chain employs TRBV6-5 and TRBJ2-7; no DNA is available, so the TRBD2 call from TCRdb remains unchecked. CDR1 and CDR2 from the germline V gene are MNHEY and SVGAGI. The CDR3 loop spans 16 amino acids. CDR3 loop: CASSYPTTSGTREQYF.

The CDR3 loop reads CASSLGTGRETQYF. V gene TRBV7-9 combines with J gene TRBJ2-5; with no DNA, the TCRdb D assignment of TRBD1 cannot be verified. The CDR3 covers 14 residues. CDR1 and CDR2 from the germline V gene are SEHNR and FQNEAQ (reference sequence).

The chain has TRBV9 and TRBJ1-2; TCRdb outputs TRBD1, but without DNA this stays unchecked. This CDR3 comprises 15 residues. The germline CDR1 and CDR2 sequences are SGDLS and YYNGEE. The CDR3 loop is CASSVGAGSSYGYTF.

This chain joins TRBV9 and TRBJ2-5; the TRBD1 assignment by TCRdb is unverifiable without DNA. Germline V gives CDR1 SGDLS, CDR2 YYNGEE. The CDR3 sequence is 16 residues long. CDR3 protein: CASSVDGTAFQETQYF.

J is TRBJ2-7 and V is TRBV7-9; TCRdb selects TRBD1, and the lack of DNA leaves this call unchecked. CDR3 length: 15 amino acids. Germline V gene lookup returns CDR1 SEHNR and CDR2 FQNEAQ (reference sequence). The CDR3 is CASSLVGDPYYEQYF.

J is TRBJ1-6 and V is TRBV3-1. CDR1 LGHDT and CDR2 YNNKEL come from the germline V gene (reference sequence). This CDR3 is built from 16 residues. The CDR3 loop is CASSQGTSLYNSPLHF.

This rearrangement joins TRBV7-9 to TRBJ2-5; without DNA, the TCRdb call of TRBD1 cannot be checked. The V gene's germline CDR1 is SEHNR and CDR2 FQNEAQ (reference sequence). The CDR3 covers 14 residues. The CDR3: CASSWGQGEETQYF.

The rearrangement joins TRBV19 to TRBJ1-2. Germline lookup yields CDR1 LNHDA and CDR2 SQIVND (reference sequence). This CDR3 comprises 12 residues. The CDR3 sequence is CASSIGATGYTF.

The chain has TRBV27 and TRBJ1-5; TCRdb designates TRBD1, a call that cannot be tested without DNA. This CDR3 has 15 amino acids. Germline V gene lookup returns CDR1 MNHEY and CDR2 SMNVEV (reference sequence). The CDR3 loop is CASSPDITRGQPQHF.

CDR3 sequence: CASSPSFSQETQYF. The rearrangement uses TRBV11-2 and TRBJ2-5; the TCRdb D gene call, TRBD2, has no DNA to confirm it. The length of the CDR3 is 14 residues. Germline loops: CDR1 SGHAT, CDR2 FQNNGV. Together with reference TRBV11-2 and TRBJ2-5, the CDR3 gives the full variable domain: EAGVAQSPRYKIIEKRQSVAFWCNPISGHATLYWYQQILGQGPKLLIQFQNNGVVDDSQLPKDRFSAERLKGVDSTLKIQPAKLEDSAVYLCASSPSFSQETQYFGPGTRLLVL.

This sequence joins TRBV6-4 and TRBJ2-1; TCRdb names TRBD1, which stays unverified in the absence of DNA. CDR3 length: 15 amino acids. Germline V gene lookup returns CDR1 MRHNA and CDR2 SNTAGT. The CDR3 loop is CASKPRAGGFNEQFF.

This CDR3 reads CASLAGPQETQYF. The chain uses TRBV7-9 and TRBJ2-5; TCRdb's D call of TRBD2 is untestable without DNA. The V gene's germline CDR1 is SEHNR and CDR2 FQNEAQ (reference sequence). The CDR3 is 13 residues long. Supplemented by reference TRBV7-9 and TRBJ2-5, the full variable domain reads DTGVSQNPRHKITKRGQNVTFRCDPISEHNRLYWYRQTLGQGPEFLTYFQNEAQLEKSRLLSDRFSAERPKGSFSTLEIQRTEQGDSAMYLCASLAGPQETQYFGPGTRLLVL.

The chain carries TRBV20-1 and TRBJ2-3; TCRdb's D call, TRBD1, is unchecked because there is no DNA. CDR1 DFQATT and CDR2 SNEGSKA come from the germline V gene (reference sequence). The CDR3 is 16 amino acids. Here the CDR3 reads CSARGPGTGDTDTQYF.

This rearrangement joins TRBV6-5 to TRBJ2-7; TCRdb selects TRBD1, and the lack of DNA leaves this call unchecked. CDR3 size: 16 residues. Germline loops: CDR1 MNHEY, CDR2 SVGAGI. The CDR3 is CASSYRTTTDTYEQYF.

This sequence joins TRBV5-1 and TRBJ2-3; lacking DNA, the TRBD1 call made by TCRdb goes unchecked. The CDR3 totals 15 residues. Germline V gives CDR1 SGHRS, CDR2 YFSETQ. CDR3 region: CASSLVGTGTTGEYF.

CDR3 protein: CASSLNSPGPRDEQYF. This chain connects TRBV7-6 to TRBJ2-7; no DNA is available, so the TRBD1 call from TCRdb remains unchecked. This CDR3 is built from 16 residues. Germline V gives CDR1 SGHVS, CDR2 FNYEAQ. The full variable domain, with the rest looked up from reference TRBV7-6 and TRBJ2-7, is GAGVSQSPRYKVTKRGQDVALRCDPISGHVSLYWYRQALGQGPEFLTYFNYEAQQDKSGLPNDRFSAERPEGSISTLTIQRTEQRDSAMYRCASSLNSPGPRDEQYFGPGTRLTVT.

The chain links TRBV7-9 to TRBJ2-3; the TCRdb call, TRBD2, lacks DNA for checking. There are 16 residues in the CDR3. Germline V gene lookup returns CDR1 SEHNR and CDR2 FQNEAQ (reference sequence). CDR3 sequence reads: CASSLAPSPRPDTQYF.